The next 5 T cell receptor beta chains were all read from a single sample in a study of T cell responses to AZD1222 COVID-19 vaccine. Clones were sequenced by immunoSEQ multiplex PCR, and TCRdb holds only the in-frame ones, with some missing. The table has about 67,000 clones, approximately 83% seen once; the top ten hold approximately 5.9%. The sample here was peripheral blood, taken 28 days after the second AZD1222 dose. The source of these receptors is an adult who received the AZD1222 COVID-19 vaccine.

The CDR3 protein is CASSLVSGANVLTF. As DNA, the CDR3 is TGTGCCAGCAGCTTAGTGTCTGGGGCCAACGTCCTGACTTTC. The rearrangement links TRBV7-9 to TRBJ2-6; D call uncertain. Germline CDR1 and CDR2: SEHNR and FQNEAQ (reference sequence). Trimming stripped 1 base from V and 1 base from J, with 2 bases between. The CDR3 is made up of 14 amino acids.

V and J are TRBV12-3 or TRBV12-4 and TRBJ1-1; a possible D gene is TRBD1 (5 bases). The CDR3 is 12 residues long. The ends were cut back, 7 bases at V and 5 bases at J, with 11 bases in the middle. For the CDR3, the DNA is TGTGCCAGCATGTGGGACCCGACTGAAGCTTTCTTT. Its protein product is CASMWDPTEAFF.

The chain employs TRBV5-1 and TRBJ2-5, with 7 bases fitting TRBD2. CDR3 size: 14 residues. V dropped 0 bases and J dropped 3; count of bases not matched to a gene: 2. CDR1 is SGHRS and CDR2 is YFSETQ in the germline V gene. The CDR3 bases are TGCGCCAGCAGCTTGGGCGGGGGAGAAGAGACCCAGTACTTC. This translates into CASSLGGGEETQYF.

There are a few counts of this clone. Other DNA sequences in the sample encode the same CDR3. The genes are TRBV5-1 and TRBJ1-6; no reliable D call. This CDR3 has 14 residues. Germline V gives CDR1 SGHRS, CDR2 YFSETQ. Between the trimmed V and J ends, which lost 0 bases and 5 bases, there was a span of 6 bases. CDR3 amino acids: CASSLDRNNSPLHF. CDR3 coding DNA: TGCGCCAGCAGCTTGGACCGGAATAATTCACCCCTCCACTTT. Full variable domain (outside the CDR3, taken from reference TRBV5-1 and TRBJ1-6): KAGVTQTPRYLIKTRGQQVTLSCSPISGHRSVSWYQQTPGQGLQFLFEYFSETQRNKGNFPGRFSGRQFSNSRSEMNVSTLELGDSALYLCASSLDRNNSPLHFGNGTRLTVT.

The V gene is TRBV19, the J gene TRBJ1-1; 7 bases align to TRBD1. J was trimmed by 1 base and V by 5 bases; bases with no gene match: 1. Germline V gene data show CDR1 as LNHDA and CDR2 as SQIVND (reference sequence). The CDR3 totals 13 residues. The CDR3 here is CASSYRGNTEAFF. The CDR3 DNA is TGTGCCAGTAGTTACAGGGGGAACACTGAAGCTTTCTTT.